The source of this TCR beta chain is a study of OX40 agonist ivuxolimab in advanced cancers. Study-level background: Patients were dosed intravenously with ivuxolimab at 0.01 to 10 mg/kg every 2 weeks. Hepatocellular carcinoma, melanoma, renal cell or head and neck cancer occurred in dose-escalation patients. A male proportion of more than 75% was recorded, with mean age approximately 56 years and range 23 to 79. Study-wide results and limits: Partial responders at 0.1-3.0 mg/kg showed near-lowest clonal expansion.

Concerning this clone: The antigen is undetermined.

Sequencing was performed with immunoSEQ multiplex PCR; in TCRdb, only in-frame clones are kept and a portion is missing. The data contain about 84,000 clones, around 94% of them seen just once; the ten biggest clones take up approximately 10%. Germline-derived CDR1 and CDR2 are SNHLY and FYNNEI. The CDR3 sequence is 12 residues long. V lost 4 bases and J 13 bases, leaving 14 bases between the germline ends. The rearrangement joins TRBV2 to TRBJ2-1; the D is unclear. The TCR originated in an adult with an advanced solid tumor such as melanoma, head and neck, liver or kidney cancer. The sequences come from CD4+ or CD8+ T cells sorted from blood, collected in a trial of the OX40 agonist ivuxolimab. In DNA form, the CDR3 reads TGTGCCAGCAGTGGCCTTCAAAGGGTCCAGTTCTTC. It codes for CASSGLQRVQFF.